This entry is about one T cell receptor beta chain. The data belong to a study of OX40 agonist ivuxolimab in advanced cancers. For the study at large: Patients treated during dose escalation were battling hepatocellular carcinoma, melanoma, renal cell or head and neck cancer.

TCRdb's table, derived via immunoSEQ multiplex PCR, lists solely in-frame clones and lacks some. This sample has about 70,000 clones, with around 88% found just once. The CDR3 extends over 15 amino acids. Per germline, CDR1 MGHRA and CDR2 YSYEKL. V was shortened by 0 bases and J by 0 bases, with 9 bases between the two germline ends. This TCR was recovered from an adult with an advanced solid tumor such as melanoma, head and neck, liver or kidney cancer. The chain couples TRBV4-1 to TRBJ2-7; the D is unclear. The sequenced sample was CD4+ or CD8+ T cells sorted from blood, obtained in a trial of the OX40 agonist ivuxolimab. In DNA form, the CDR3 reads TGCGCCAGCAGCCAAGATAGCTGGGCCTCCTACGAGCAGTACTTC. This gives the protein CASSQDSWASYEQYF.